Listed below are T cell receptor beta chains from one sample, sequenced in a study of identical twins. One entry per CDR3 protein, called by TCRdb with MiXCR from the 5' RACE reads. The data hold 450,000 or so distinct CDR3 sequences, with 20% to 25% observed a single time. These data also featured in a second study, about T cells expressing NK-cell markers.

The sample was CD4+ T cells sorted from blood. The source is a woman younger than 30 in good health. CDR3s include the opening cysteine and the closing phenylalanine or tryptophan. Each record gives: J gene, V gene, clone size, CDR3 protein. Clone sizes are given selectively: once, few, many, or a class where the clone is expanded.

>TRBJ1-2|TRBV5-1|.
CASSGGGGYTF
>TRBJ1-1|TRBV10-1|few
CASSPLPTAEAFF
>TRBJ1-6|TRBV5-1|few
CASSIGGQPPSPLHF
>TRBJ2-1|TRBV7-3|.
CASTPGGGVSSYNEQFF
>TRBJ2-2|TRBV10-3|few
CAISTGTSTTGELFF
>TRBJ2-5|TRBV24-1|few
CATSDTTGNKYF
>TRBJ2-6|TRBV9|.
CASSVRGSGANVLTF
>TRBJ2-3|TRBV6-5|few
CASSYLDRWDTQYF
>TRBJ2-6|TRBV12-3/TRBV12-4|.
CAITGQGLYFSSGANVLTF
>TRBJ1-5|TRBV30|.
CAWSRGRDQPQHF
>TRBJ2-7|TRBV20-1|.
CSASGQGASYEQYF
>TRBJ2-2|TRBV24-1|few
CATSDLTNTGELFF
>TRBJ2-7|TRBV12-3/TRBV12-4|once
CASSLFGRDLSYEQYF
>TRBJ2-1|TRBV11-2|.
CASSPQGASGYNEQFF
>TRBJ1-1|TRBV29-1|few
CSVSFKGTEAFF
>TRBJ1-2|TRBV20-1|.
CSARFEGVGGYTF
>TRBJ2-7|TRBV18|many
CASSPGDHSSYEQYF
>TRBJ1-1|TRBV6-5|.
CASSSRTERNTEAFF
>TRBJ2-7|TRBV20-1|few
CSAKTVWDVLSF
>TRBJ1-2|TRBV12-3/TRBV12-4|.
CASSSGNTNYGYTF
>TRBJ2-5|TRBV10-3|.
CAISSGGETQYF
>TRBJ2-1|TRBV3-1|few
CASSQEKLAGGTYNEQFF
>TRBJ2-7|TRBV7-2|many
CASSLGGGQGTYEQYF
>TRBJ2-7|TRBV2|.
CASSESPGAYEQYF
>TRBJ2-7|TRBV7-2|.
CASSFGSTRSYEQYF
>TRBJ2-2|TRBV29-1|.
CSYTRSTRELFF
>TRBJ2-5|TRBV5-1|few
CASSFSSGRETQYF
>TRBJ2-5|TRBV29-1|.
CSVVQGAQETQYF
>TRBJ2-4|TRBV5-4|.
CASSLPVSGSSKNIQYF
>TRBJ2-3|TRBV29-1|few
CSVEGQGRLGTDTQYF
>TRBJ2-2|TRBV11-2|.
CASSLDPWGRELFF
>TRBJ2-2|TRBV6-1|few
CASRTGGLHTGELFF
>TRBJ1-6|TRBV5-5|few
CASTTLGGNSPLHF
>TRBJ2-3|TRBV7-9|.
CASSLRGRWVADTQYF
>TRBJ1-1|TRBV19|few
CASRKQGKNTEAFF
>TRBJ2-1|TRBV14|few
CASSHVGGGYNEQFF
>TRBJ1-1|TRBV6-1|few
CASSVGQLQKAFF
>TRBJ1-1|TRBV10-3|few
CAISSRGAGNTEAFF
>TRBJ2-1|TRBV5-5|.
CASSAETEYNEQFF
>TRBJ2-7|TRBV4-3|few
CASSQEPSYEQYF